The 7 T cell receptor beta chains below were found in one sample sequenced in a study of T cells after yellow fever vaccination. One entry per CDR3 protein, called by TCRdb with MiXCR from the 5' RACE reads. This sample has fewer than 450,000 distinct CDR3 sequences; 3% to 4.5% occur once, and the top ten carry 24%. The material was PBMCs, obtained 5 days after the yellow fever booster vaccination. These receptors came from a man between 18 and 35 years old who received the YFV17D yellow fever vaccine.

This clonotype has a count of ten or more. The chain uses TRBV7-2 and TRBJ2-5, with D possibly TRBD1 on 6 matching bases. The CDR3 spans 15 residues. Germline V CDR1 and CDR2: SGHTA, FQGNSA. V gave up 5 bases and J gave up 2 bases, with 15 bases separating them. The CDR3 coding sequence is TGTGCCAGCAGCCAACAAACAGGGCCGCAAGAGACCCAGTACTTC. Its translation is CASSQQTGPQETQYF.

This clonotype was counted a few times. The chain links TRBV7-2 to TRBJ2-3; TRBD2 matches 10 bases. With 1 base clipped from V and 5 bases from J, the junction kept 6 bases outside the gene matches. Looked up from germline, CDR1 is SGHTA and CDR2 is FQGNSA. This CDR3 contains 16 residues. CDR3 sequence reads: CASSLVAGGRGDTQYF. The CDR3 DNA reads TGTGCCAGCAGCTTAGTAGCGGGGGGTCGAGGAGATACGCAGTATTTT.

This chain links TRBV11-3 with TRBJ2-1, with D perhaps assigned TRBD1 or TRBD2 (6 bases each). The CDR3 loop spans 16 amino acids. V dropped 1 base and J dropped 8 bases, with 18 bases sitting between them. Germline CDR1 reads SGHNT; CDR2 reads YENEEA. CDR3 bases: TGTGCCAGCAGCTTAGGTGTAGGGGGGCCTACGCATGAGCAGTTCTTC. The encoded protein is CASSLGVGGPTHEQFF.

CDR3 DNA sequence: TGTGCCAGCAGCCGTGGGGCAGACGGGCGAGAGACCCAGTACTTC. Protein sequence: CASSRGADGRETQYF. The rearrangement links TRBV7-9 to TRBJ2-5; tentatively, D is TRBD1 (5 bases). The CDR3 spans 15 residues. The V end lost 5 bases, the J end lost 4 bases, and 17 bases lay between the germline ends. Germline CDR1 SEHNR, CDR2 FQNEAQ (reference sequence).

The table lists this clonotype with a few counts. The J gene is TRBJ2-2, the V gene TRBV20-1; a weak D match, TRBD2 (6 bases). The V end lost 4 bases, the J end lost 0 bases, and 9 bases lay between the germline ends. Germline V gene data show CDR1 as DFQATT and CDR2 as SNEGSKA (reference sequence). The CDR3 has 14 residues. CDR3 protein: CSATTGANTGELFF. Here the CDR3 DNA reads TGCAGTGCTACCACGGGGGCGAACACCGGGGAGCTGTTTTTT.

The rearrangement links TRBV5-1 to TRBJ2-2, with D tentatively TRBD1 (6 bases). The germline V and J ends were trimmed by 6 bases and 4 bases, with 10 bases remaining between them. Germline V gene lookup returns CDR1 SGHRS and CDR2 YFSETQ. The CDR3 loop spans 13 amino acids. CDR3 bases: TGCGCCAGCATCGGACAGAGCACCGGGGAGCTGTTTTTT. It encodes CASIGQSTGELFF. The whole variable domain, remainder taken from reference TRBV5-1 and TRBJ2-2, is KAGVTQTPRYLIKTRGQQVTLSCSPISGHRSVSWYQQTPGQGLQFLFEYFSETQRNKGNFPGRFSGRQFSNSRSEMNVSTLELGDSALYLCASIGQSTGELFFGEGSRLTVL.

The CDR3 DNA reads as TGCGCCAGCAGCTTGGCTGGGTACGACTATGGCTACACCTTC. As protein: CASSLAGYDYGYTF. The chain has TRBV5-1 and TRBJ1-2; D not resolved. The CDR3 consists of 14 residues. The ends were cut back, 0 bases at V and 3 bases at J, with 9 bases in the middle. Germline V CDR1 and CDR2: SGHRS, YFSETQ.